These 17 T cell receptor beta chains were all obtained from the same sample, sequenced in a study of cytomegalovirus exposure and HLA in healthy donors. 13 Jbeta primers and 60 Vbeta primers were used for the PCR. Libraries were prepared by immunoSEQ multiplex PCR; TCRdb keeps only in-frame clonotypes and omits some of them. The sample carries about 200,000 clones, 82% recorded once. The specimen was PBMCs. The source is a boy younger than 10 in good health and CMV-seronegative.

The J gene is TRBJ2-5, the V gene TRBV18; the D is unclear. The germline V and J ends were trimmed by 6 bases and 5 bases, with 13 bases remaining between them. The CDR3 has 13 residues. Germline lookup yields CDR1 KGHSH and CDR2 LQKENI. The CDR3 protein is CASSDAAEETQYF. In nucleotides, the CDR3 is TGTGCCAGCTCCGACGCGGCGGAGGAGACCCAGTACTTC.

The rearrangement joins TRBV5-6 to TRBJ1-2; TRBD1 matches at 9 bases. From germline, CDR1 is SGHDT and CDR2 YYEEEE. J lost 2 bases, V lost 0 bases, and 2 bases had no gene match. This CDR3 has 15 amino acids. CDR3 protein: CASSLVGTGNYGYTF. The CDR3, as DNA: TGTGCCAGCAGCTTGGTAGGGACAGGGAACTATGGCTACACCTTC.

V usage is TRBV7-9 and J usage is TRBJ2-7; possible D gene TRBD2, 5 bases. The CDR3 is 14 amino acids. V was shortened by 5 bases and J by 3 bases, with 14 bases between the two germline ends. Germline CDR1 is SEHNR and CDR2 is FQNEAQ (reference sequence). The CDR3, as DNA: TGTGCCAGCAGCCCCCTGGGAAGCGGCTACGAGCAGTACTTC. Amino acid sequence: CASSPLGSGYEQYF.

The chain has TRBV9 and TRBJ2-1; 12 nucleotides match TRBD2. The CDR3 is 17 residues long. Looked up from germline, CDR1 is SGDLS and CDR2 is YYNGEE. The V gene end was trimmed by 4 bases and the J gene end by 9 bases; junction bases not matched to a gene: 14. The CDR3 DNA reads TGTGCCAGCAGCCCGTATTCTAGCGGGGGGGCCGGGTTTGAGCAGTTCTTC. Amino acids: CASSPYSSGGAGFEQFF.

The V and J genes are TRBV6-5 and TRBJ1-4; D remains unclear. CDR3 length equals 14 residues. V was cut by 0 bases and J by 4 bases, with 6 bases left in between. Germline V gives CDR1 MNHEY, CDR2 SVGAGI. CDR3 sequence (DNA): TGTGCCAGCAGTTACTCGAATAGTAATGAAAAACTGTTTTTT. Its translation is CASSYSNSNEKLFF.

The chain links TRBV6-4 to TRBJ2-5, with TRBD1 identical over 9 bases. V was pared by 5 bases and J by 5 bases, with 6 bases of the junction left unmatched. The CDR3 is 14 amino acids. Germline V CDR1 and CDR2: MRHNA, SNTAGT. As DNA, the CDR3 is TGTGCCAGCAGTCCGGGACAGGGAAGCGAGACCCAGTACTTC. Protein product: CASSPGQGSETQYF.

This chain links TRBV7-2 with TRBJ1-2; 7 bases match TRBD1. V shed 1 base, J shed 0 bases, and the junction held 5 bases outside the gene matches. The CDR3 runs 16 residues. Germline CDR1 is SGHTA and CDR2 is FQGNSA. CDR3 DNA: TGTGCCAGCAGCTTAGGGGGGACAGTAGCTAACTATGGCTACACCTTC. Translated: CASSLGGTVANYGYTF.

Remarks on this clone: At one end, the junction sequence differs from germline, possibly due to a read error. This chain connects TRBV7-9 to TRBJ2-7; D is unresolved. This CDR3 is built from 12 residues. The germline CDR1 and CDR2 sequences are SEHNR and FQNEAQ (reference sequence). DNA of the CDR3: TGTGCCAGCAGCTTAGCCTCCCACGAGCAGTACTTC. It translates to CASSLASHEQYF.

This sequence joins TRBV5-1 and TRBJ2-5, with D possibly being TRBD1 (6 bases). CDR1 is SGHRS and CDR2 is YFSETQ in the germline V gene. This CDR3 has 14 residues. Trimming pared 4 bases from V and 6 bases from J, leaving 16 bases between. The CDR3 DNA reads as TGCGCCAGCAGCCCCTGGGACATTAGAAAGACCCAGTACTTC. This sequence encodes CASSPWDIRKTQYF.

The CDR3: CATSRGTRGEQFF. CDR3 nucleotide sequence: TGTGCCACCAGTCGGGGGACCCGAGGGGAGCAGTTCTTC. The gene calls are TRBV15 and TRBJ2-1; TRBD2 might be the D (6 bases). This CDR3 spans 13 amino acids. Germline V gene lookup returns CDR1 LNHNV and CDR2 YYDKDF (reference sequence). Between the trimmed V and J ends, which lost 6 bases and 10 bases, there was a span of 16 bases. Complete variable domain (other parts from reference TRBV15 and TRBJ2-1): DAMVIQNPRYQVTQFGKPVTLSCSQTLNHNVMYWYQQKSSQAPKLLFHYYDKDFNNEADTPDNFQSRRPNTSFCFLDIRSPGLGDTAMYLCATSRGTRGEQFFGPGTRLTVL.

The chain carries TRBV25-1 and TRBJ1-2; 8 bases fit TRBD1. Germline assignment: CDR1 MGHDK and CDR2 SYGVNS. The CDR3 extends over 13 amino acids. With 2 bases clipped from V and 8 bases from J, the junction kept 4 bases outside the gene matches. The CDR3 region is CASSEGQGRGYTF. The CDR3 bases are TGTGCCAGCAGTGAAGGACAGGGAAGGGGCTACACCTTC.

This chain joins TRBV5-1 and TRBJ1-2, with D perhaps matching TRBD1 (6 bases). The CDR3 contains 14 residues. Trimming took 4 bases from V and 8 from J, leaving 18 bases between them. Germline values: CDR1 SGHRS, CDR2 YFSETQ. CDR3 sequence reads: CASSATDSIPGYTF. The CDR3 coding sequence is TGCGCCAGCAGCGCGACGGACAGTATTCCGGGCTACACCTTC.

The rearrangement links TRBV30 to TRBJ2-5; TRBD2 matches at 7 bases. The CDR3 has 12 amino acids. J was trimmed by 9 bases and V by 5 bases; bases with no gene match: 9. Germline CDR1 GTSNPN, CDR2 SVGIG (reference sequence). CDR3 sequence (DNA): TGTGCCTGGGATGCGGGGGAGGTCCCCCAGTACTTC. Its translation: CAWDAGEVPQYF.

This clone was observed a few times. The genes are TRBV5-1 and TRBJ2-5; TRBD2 aligns across 7 bases. Germline V gives CDR1 SGHRS, CDR2 YFSETQ. This CDR3 contains 14 residues. Losses at the gene ends were 2 bases for V and 3 bases for J; bases not matched to a gene: 4. CDR3 DNA sequence: TGCGCCAGCAGCTTAGTGGCGGGGGAAGAGACCCAGTACTTC. This encodes CASSLVAGEETQYF.

On this clone itself: One end of the junction is discordant with germline, which a read error may explain. The chain is built from TRBV5-1 and TRBJ1-5, with 10 bases matching TRBD1. From germline, CDR1 is SGHRS and CDR2 YFSETQ. This CDR3 has 14 residues. CDR3 region: CANSSGTGEQPQHF. CDR3 nucleotide sequence: TGCGCCAACAGCTCCGGGACAGGGGAACAGCCCCAGCATTTT.

This clone was seen once. The V and J genes are TRBV19 and TRBJ2-5; perhaps TRBD1 as D (6 bases). V shed 6 bases and J shed 2 bases, with 10 bases lying between them. CDR3 size: 13 residues. Germline V CDR1 and CDR2: LNHDA, SQIVND (reference sequence). The CDR3 sequence is CASRDRGQETQYF. As DNA, the CDR3 is TGTGCCAGTAGGGATAGGGGGCAAGAGACCCAGTACTTC.

Concerning this clone itself: The identical CDR3 is also encoded by other nucleotide sequences in the sample. This chain uses TRBV7-8 with TRBJ1-2, with 9 bases matching TRBD1. CDR1 is SGHVS and CDR2 is FQNEAQ in the germline V gene. The trim removed 5 bases at V and 2 bases at J, leaving 3 bases unmatched. CDR3 length equals 14 residues. In nucleotides, the CDR3 is TGTGCCAGCAGCCTTGACAGGGGGAACTATGGCTACACCTTC. Translating gives CASSLDRGNYGYTF.